This entry describes one T cell receptor beta chain. The time point denotes: sample taken at primary tumor resection. Donors were under 90 untreated early-stage non-small cell lung cancer patients. This sample stems from a study of spatial heterogeneity in lung cancer. CDR3 length: 19 residues. After removal of 8 bases from V and 4 bases from J, the junction contained 18 bases not matched to a gene. Germline V gene sequence: CDR1 MDHEN, CDR2 SYDVKM. TCRdb reanalysed the 5' RACE reads using MiXCR and keeps one entry per CDR3 protein. The profile covers 60,000 to 75,000 distinct CDR3 sequences, with around 6% appearing a single time and about 14% taken by the ten largest.

This chain uses TRBV28 with TRBJ2-1, with 12 bases fitting TRBD2. The material sequenced was PBMCs, taken at surgery. This sequence originates from a female donor with early-stage non-small cell lung cancer. The CDR3: CASVSTGPQTSGRYNEQFF. DNA for the CDR3: TGTGCCAGCGTCTCTACCGGGCCACAGACTAGCGGGAGATACAATGAGCAGTTCTTC.